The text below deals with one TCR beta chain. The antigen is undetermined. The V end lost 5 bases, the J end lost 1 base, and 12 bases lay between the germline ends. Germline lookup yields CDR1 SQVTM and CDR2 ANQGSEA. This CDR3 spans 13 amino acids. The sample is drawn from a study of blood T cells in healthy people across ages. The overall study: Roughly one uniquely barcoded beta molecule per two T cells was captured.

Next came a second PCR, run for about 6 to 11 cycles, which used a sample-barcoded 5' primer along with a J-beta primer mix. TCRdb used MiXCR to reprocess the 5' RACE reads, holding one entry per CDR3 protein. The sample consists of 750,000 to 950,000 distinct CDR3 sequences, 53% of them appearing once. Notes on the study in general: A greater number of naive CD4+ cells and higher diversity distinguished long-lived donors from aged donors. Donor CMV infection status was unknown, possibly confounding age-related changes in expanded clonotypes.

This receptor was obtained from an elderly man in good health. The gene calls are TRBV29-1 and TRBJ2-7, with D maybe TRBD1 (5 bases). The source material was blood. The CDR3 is CSVSTRVSYEQYF. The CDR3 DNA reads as TGCAGCGTTTCCACCAGGGTTTCCTACGAGCAGTACTTC.